Here is one TCR beta chain with its context. Produced via immunoSEQ multiplex PCR; TCRdb's table is partial and in-frame only. The repertoire holds some 8,900 clones, with roughly nine tenths as singletons. V lost 2 bases and J lost 6; bases outside the gene matches: 4. The CDR3 spans 13 residues. Looked up from germline, CDR1 is MNHEY and CDR2 is SVGAGI. These data belong to a study of technical replicates of blood from a handful of donors. The chain combines TRBV6-5 with TRBJ2-7, with 7 bases identical to TRBD2. The receptor was isolated from a human donor in good health. The sample consisted of PBMCs. CDR3 in amino acids: CASSYGTIGEQYF. The CDR3 DNA reads as TGTGCCAGCAGTTACGGGACTATAGGCGAGCAGTACTTC.